This T cell receptor beta chain stems from a study of cytomegalovirus exposure and HLA in healthy donors. The study ran its PCR with 60 Vbeta and 13 Jbeta primers. Produced via immunoSEQ multiplex PCR; TCRdb's table is partial and in-frame only. The data show roughly 120,000 clones, 65% to 85% seen once. When sampled, the donors appeared nominally healthy, though they likely had unrecorded immune exposures. With 2 bases removed from V and 1 base from J, the gap between germline ends came to 8 bases. CDR1 and CDR2 from the germline V gene are GTSNPN and SVGIG (reference sequence). This CDR3 is built from 14 residues.

The genes are TRBV30 and TRBJ2-2; the D gene is possibly TRBD2 (6 bases). Sequenced input: PBMCs. The TCR sequence derives from a middle-aged man in good health and CMV-seronegative. The CDR3 nucleotides are TGTGCCTGGAGTAGGAGGGAGAACACCGGGGAGCTGTTTTTT. This encodes CAWSRRENTGELFF.